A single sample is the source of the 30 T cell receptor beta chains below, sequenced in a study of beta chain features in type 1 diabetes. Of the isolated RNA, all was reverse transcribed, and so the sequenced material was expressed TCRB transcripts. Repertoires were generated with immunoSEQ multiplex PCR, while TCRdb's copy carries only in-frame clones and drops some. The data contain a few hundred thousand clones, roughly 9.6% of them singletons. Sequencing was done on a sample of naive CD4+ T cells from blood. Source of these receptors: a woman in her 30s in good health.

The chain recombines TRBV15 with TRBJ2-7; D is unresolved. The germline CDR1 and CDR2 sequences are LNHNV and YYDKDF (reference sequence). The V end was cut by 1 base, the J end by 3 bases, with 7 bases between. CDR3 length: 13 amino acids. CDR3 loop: CATSRGLNYEQYF. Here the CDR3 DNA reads TGTGCCACCAGCAGAGGACTTAACTACGAGCAGTACTTC.

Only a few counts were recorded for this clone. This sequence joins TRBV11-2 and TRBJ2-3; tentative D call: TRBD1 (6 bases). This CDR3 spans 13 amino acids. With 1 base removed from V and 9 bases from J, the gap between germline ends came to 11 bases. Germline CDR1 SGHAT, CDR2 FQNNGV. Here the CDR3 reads CASSLGTVDTQYF. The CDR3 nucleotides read TGTGCCAGCAGCTTAGGGACAGTAGACACGCAGTATTTT. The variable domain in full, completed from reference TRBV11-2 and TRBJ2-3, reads EAGVAQSPRYKIIEKRQSVAFWCNPISGHATLYWYQQILGQGPKLLIQFQNNGVVDDSQLPKDRFSAERLKGVDSTLKIQPAKLEDSAVYLCASSLGTVDTQYFGPGTRLTVL.

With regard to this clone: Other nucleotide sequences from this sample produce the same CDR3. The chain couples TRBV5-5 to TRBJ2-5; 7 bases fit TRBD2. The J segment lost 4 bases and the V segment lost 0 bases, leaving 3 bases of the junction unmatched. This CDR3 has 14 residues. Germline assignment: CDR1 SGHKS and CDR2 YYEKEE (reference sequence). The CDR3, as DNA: TGTGCCAGCAGCTTGGTTTTAGCGGGAGAGACCCAGTACTTC. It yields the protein CASSLVLAGETQYF.

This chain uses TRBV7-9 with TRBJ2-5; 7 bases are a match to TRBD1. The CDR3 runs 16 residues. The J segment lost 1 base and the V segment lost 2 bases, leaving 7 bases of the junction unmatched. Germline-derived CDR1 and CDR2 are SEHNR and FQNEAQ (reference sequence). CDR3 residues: CASSLTVAGGQETQYF. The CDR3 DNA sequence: TGTGCCAGCAGCTTAACTGTGGCAGGGGGCCAAGAGACCCAGTACTTC.

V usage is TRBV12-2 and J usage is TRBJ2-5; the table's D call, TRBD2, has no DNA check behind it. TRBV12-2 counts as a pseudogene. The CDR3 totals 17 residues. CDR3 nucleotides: TGTGCAAGTCGCTTAGCAGGGGTTAGCGGTTGTCGGGAGACCCAGTACTTC. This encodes CASRLAGVSGCRETQYF.

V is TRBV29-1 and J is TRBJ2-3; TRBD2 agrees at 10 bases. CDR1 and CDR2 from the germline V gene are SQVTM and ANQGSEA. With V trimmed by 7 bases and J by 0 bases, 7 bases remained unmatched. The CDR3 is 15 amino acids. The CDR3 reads CSAYLAGVSTDTQYF. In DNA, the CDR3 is TGCAGCGCTTACCTAGCGGGAGTTAGCACAGATACGCAGTATTTT.

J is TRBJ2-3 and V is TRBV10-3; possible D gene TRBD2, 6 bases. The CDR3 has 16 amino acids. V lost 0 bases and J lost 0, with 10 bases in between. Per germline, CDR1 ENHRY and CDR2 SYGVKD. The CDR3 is CAISESRGASTDTQYF. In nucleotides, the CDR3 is TGTGCCATCAGTGAGTCACGCGGGGCTAGCACAGATACGCAGTATTTT.

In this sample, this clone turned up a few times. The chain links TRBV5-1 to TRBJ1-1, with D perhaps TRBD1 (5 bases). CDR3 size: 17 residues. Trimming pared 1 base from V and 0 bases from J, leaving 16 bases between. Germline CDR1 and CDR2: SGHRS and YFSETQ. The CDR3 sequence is CASSLIQGRSMNTEAFF. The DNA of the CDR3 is TGCGCCAGCAGCTTGATCCAGGGTAGATCCATGAACACTGAAGCTTTCTTT.

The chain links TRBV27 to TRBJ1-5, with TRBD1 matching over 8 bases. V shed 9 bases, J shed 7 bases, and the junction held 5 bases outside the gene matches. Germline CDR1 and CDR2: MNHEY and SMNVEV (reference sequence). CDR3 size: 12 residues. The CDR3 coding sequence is TGTGCCAGTTGGACAGGGAGGCAGCCCCAGCATTTT. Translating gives CASWTGRQPQHF.

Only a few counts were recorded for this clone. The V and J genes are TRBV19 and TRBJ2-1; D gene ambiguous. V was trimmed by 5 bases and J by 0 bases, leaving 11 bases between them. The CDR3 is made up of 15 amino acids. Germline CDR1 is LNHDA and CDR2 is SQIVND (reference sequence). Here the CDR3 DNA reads TGTGCCAGTAGTCGCCGGGTCAGCTCCTACAATGAGCAGTTCTTC. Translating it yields CASSRRVSSYNEQFF.

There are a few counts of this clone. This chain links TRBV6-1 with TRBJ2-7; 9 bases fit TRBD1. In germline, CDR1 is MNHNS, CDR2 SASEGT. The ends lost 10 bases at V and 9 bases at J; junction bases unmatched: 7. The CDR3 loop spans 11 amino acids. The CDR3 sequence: CATGQGLGQYF. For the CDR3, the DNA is TGTGCCACGGGACAGGGTTTGGGGCAGTACTTC.

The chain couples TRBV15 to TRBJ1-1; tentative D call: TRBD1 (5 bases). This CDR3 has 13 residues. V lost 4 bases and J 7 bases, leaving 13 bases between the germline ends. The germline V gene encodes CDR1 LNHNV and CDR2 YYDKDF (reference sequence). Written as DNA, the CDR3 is TGTGCCACCAGCACCGAGACAGTTAATGAAGCTTTCTTT. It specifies CATSTETVNEAFF. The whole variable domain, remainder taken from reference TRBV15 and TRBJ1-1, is DAMVIQNPRYQVTQFGKPVTLSCSQTLNHNVMYWYQQKSSQAPKLLFHYYDKDFNNEADTPDNFQSRRPNTSFCFLDIRSPGLGDTAMYLCATSTETVNEAFFGQGTRLTVV.

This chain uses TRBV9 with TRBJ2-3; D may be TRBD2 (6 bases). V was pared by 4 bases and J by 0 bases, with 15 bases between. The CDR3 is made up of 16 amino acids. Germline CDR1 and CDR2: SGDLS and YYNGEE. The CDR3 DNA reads TGTGCCAGCAGCATCATAGCGGACCCTAGCACAGATACGCAGTATTTT. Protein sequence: CASSIIADPSTDTQYF.

CDR3 region: CASSSWTSGFTDTQYF. As DNA, the CDR3 is TGTGCCAGCAGCTCATGGACTAGCGGCTTCACAGATACGCAGTATTTT. The chain links TRBV7-2 to TRBJ2-3; 10 bases agree with TRBD2. The CDR3 contains 16 residues. Germline lookup yields CDR1 SGHTA and CDR2 FQGNSA. V was clipped by 4 bases and J by 2 bases; unmatched bases: 6.

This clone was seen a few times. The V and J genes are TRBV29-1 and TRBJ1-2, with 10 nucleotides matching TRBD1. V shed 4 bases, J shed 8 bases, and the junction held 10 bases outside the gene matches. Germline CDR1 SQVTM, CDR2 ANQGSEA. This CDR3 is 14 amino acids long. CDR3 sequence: CSVGPGQGPGGYTF. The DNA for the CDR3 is TGCAGCGTTGGTCCGGGACAGGGGCCGGGGGGCTACACCTTC.

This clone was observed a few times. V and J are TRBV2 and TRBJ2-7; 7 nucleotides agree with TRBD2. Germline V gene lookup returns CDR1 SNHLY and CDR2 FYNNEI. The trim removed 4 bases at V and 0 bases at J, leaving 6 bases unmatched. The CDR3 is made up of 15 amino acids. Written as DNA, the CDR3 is TGTGCCAGCAGTGTAGTTCCGGGGGGCTCCTACGAGCAGTACTTC. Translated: CASSVVPGGSYEQYF.

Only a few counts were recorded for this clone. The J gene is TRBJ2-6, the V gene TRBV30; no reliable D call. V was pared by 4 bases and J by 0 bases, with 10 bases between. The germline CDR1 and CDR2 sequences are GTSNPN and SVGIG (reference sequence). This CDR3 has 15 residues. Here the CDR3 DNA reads TGTGCCTGGACAGGCCCCAGCTCTGGGGCCAACGTCCTGACTTTC. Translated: CAWTGPSSGANVLTF.

The CDR3 region has the DNA TGTGCCAGCAAGGGGACAGGCCCAAACACTGAAGCTTTCTTT. Its translation is CASKGTGPNTEAFF. V usage is TRBV25-1 and J usage is TRBJ1-1; TRBD1 matches 8 bases. Germline-derived CDR1 and CDR2 are MGHDK and SYGVNS. V shed 7 bases, J shed 2 bases, and the junction held 6 bases outside the gene matches. The CDR3 extends over 14 amino acids.

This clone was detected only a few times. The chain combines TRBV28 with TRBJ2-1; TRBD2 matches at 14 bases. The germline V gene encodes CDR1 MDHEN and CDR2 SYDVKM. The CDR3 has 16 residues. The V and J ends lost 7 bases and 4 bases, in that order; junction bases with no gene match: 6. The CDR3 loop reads CASTSRLAGGYNEQFF. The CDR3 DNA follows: TGTGCCAGCACCTCGCGACTAGCGGGAGGGTACAATGAGCAGTTCTTC.

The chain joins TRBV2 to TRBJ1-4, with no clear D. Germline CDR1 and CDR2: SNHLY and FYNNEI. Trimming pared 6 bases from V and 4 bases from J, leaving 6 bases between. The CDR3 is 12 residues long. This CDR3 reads CASRQYNEKLFF. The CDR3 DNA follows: TGTGCCAGCAGACAGTATAATGAAAAACTGTTTTTT.

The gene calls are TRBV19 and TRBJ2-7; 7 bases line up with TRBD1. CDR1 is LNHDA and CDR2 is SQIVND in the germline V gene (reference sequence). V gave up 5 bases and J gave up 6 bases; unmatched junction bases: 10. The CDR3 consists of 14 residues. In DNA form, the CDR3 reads TGTGCCAGTAGTTCGACAGGGTCGGGGAGCGAGCAGTACTTC. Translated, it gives CASSSTGSGSEQYF.

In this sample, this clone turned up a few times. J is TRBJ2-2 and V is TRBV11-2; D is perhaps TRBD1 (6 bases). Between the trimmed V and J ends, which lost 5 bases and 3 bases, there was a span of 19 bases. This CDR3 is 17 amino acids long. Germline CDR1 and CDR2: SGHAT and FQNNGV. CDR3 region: CASSPPRRGLDTGELFF. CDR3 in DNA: TGTGCCAGCAGCCCCCCCCGCAGGGGTTTAGACACCGGGGAGCTGTTTTTT. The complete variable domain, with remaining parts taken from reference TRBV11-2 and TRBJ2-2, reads EAGVAQSPRYKIIEKRQSVAFWCNPISGHATLYWYQQILGQGPKLLIQFQNNGVVDDSQLPKDRFSAERLKGVDSTLKIQPAKLEDSAVYLCASSPPRRGLDTGELFFGEGSRLTVL.

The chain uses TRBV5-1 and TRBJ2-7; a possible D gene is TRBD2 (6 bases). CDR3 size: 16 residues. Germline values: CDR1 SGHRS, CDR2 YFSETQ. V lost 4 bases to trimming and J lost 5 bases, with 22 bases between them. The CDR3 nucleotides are TGCGCCAGCAGCCCCGTGGGGAGGCGGGAACTAAACGAGCAGTACTTC. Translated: CASSPVGRRELNEQYF.

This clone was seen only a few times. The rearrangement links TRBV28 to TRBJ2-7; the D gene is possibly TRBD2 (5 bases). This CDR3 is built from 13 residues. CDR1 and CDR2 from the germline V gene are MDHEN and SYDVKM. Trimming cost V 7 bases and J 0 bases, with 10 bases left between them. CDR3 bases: TGTGCCAGCACACGGGGTGGCTCCTACGAGCAGTACTTC. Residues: CASTRGGSYEQYF.

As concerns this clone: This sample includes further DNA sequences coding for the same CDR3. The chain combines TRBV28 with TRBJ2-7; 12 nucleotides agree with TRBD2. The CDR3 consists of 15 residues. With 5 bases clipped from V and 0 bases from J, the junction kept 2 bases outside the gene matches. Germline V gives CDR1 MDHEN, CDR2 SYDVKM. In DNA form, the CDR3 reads TGTGCCAGCAGTCCGACTAGCGGGAGCTCCTACGAGCAGTACTTC. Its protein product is CASSPTSGSSYEQYF.

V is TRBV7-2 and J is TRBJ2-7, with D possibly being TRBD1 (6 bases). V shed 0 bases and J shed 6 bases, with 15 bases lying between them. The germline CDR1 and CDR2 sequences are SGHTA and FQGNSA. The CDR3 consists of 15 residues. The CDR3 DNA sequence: TGTGCCAGCAGCTTAGCGACAGGAATGGCCGGCGAGCAGTACTTC. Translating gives CASSLATGMAGEQYF.

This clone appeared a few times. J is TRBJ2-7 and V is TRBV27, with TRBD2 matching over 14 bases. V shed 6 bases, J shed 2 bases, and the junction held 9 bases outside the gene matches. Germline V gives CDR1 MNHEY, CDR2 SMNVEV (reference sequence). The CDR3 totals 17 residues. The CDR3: CASSRGTSGSYAYEQYF. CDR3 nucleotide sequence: TGTGCCAGCAGCCGAGGGACTAGCGGGAGTTACGCCTACGAGCAGTACTTC.

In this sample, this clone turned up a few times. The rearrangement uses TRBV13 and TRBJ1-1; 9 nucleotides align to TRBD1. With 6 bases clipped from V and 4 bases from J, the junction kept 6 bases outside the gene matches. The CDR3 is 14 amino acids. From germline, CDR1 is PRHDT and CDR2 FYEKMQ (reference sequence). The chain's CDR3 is CASSLGQGSTEAFF. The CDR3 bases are TGTGCCAGCAGTCTTGGACAGGGGAGCACTGAAGCTTTCTTT.

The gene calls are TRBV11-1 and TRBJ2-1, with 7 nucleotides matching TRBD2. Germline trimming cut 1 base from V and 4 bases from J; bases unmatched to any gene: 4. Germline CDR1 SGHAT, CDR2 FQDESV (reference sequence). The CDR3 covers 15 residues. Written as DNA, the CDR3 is TGTGCCAGCAGCTTAGAAAGCGGGACTTACAATGAGCAGTTCTTC. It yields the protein CASSLESGTYNEQFF.

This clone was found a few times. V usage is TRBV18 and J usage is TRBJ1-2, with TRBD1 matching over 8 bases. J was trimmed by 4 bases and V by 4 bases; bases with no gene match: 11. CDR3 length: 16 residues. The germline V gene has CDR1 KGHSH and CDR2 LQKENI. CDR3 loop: CASSRMWTGKSYGYTF. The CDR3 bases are TGTGCCAGCTCACGGATGTGGACAGGGAAGAGCTATGGCTACACCTTC.